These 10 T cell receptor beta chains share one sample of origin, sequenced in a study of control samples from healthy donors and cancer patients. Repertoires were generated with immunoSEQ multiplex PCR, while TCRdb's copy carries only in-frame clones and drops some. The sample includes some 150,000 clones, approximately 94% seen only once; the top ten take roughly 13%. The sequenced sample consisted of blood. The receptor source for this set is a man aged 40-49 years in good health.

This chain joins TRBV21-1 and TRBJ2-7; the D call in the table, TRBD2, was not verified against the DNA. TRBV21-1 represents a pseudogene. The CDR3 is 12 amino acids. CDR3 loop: CASSKFGYEQYF. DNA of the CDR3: TGTGCCAGCAGCAAATTCGGCTACGAGCAGTACTTC.

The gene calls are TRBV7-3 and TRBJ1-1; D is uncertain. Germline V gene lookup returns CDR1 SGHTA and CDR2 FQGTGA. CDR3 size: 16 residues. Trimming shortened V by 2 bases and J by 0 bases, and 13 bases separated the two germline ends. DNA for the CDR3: TGTGCCAGCAGCTTACCCGTTCAGGACCTGAACACTGAAGCTTTCTTT. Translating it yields CASSLPVQDLNTEAFF. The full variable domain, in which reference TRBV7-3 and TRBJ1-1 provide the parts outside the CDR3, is GAGVSQTPSNKVTEKGKYVELRCDPISGHTALYWYRQSLGQGPEFLIYFQGTGAADDSGLPNDRFFAVRPEGSVSTLKIQRTERGDSAVYLCASSLPVQDLNTEAFFGQGTRLTVV.

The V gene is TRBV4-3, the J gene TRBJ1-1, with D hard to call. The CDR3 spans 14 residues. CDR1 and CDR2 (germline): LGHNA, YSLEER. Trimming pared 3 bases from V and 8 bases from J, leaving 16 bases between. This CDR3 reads CASSQEMGTAEAFF. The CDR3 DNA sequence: TGCGCCAGCAGCCAGGAAATGGGAACAGCCGAAGCTTTCTTT.

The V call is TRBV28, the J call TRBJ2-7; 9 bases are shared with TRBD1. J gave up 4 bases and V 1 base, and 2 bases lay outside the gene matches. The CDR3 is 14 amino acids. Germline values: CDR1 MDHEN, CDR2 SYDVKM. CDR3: CASSLYRGLYEQYF. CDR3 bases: TGTGCCAGCAGTTTATACAGGGGGCTGTACGAGCAGTACTTC.

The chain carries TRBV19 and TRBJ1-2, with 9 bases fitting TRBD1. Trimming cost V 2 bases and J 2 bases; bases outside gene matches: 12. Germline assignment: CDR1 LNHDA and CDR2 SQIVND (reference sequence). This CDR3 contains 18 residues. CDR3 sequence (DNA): TGTGCCAGTAGTATACGGCCGGGGGACAGGGCGTCCAACTATGGCTACACCTTC. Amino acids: CASSIRPGDRASNYGYTF.

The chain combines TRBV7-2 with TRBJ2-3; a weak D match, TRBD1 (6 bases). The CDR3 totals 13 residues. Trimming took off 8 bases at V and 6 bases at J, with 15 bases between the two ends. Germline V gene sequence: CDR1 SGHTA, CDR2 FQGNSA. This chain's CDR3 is CASQGPAGDTQYF. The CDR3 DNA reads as TGTGCCAGCCAGGGGCCTGCCGGGGATACGCAGTATTTT.

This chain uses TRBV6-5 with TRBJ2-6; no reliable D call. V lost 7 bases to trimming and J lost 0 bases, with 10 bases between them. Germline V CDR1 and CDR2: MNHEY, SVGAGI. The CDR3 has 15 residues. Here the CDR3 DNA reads TGTGCCAGCACCACCCAGAGCTCTGGGGCCAACGTCCTGACTTTC. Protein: CASTTQSSGANVLTF.

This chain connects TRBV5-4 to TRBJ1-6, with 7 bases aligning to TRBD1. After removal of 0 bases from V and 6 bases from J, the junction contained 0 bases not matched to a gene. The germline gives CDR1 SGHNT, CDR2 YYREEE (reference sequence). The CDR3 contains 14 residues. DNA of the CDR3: TGTGCCAGCAGCTTGGACAGGGGTAATTCACCCCTCCACTTT. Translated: CASSLDRGNSPLHF. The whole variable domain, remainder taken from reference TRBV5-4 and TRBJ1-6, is ETGVTQSPTHLIKTRGQQVTLRCSSQSGHNTVSWYQQALGQGPQFIFQYYREEENGRGNFPPRFSGLQFPNYSSELNVNALELDDSALYLCASSLDRGNSPLHFGNGTRLTVT.

The CDR3 loop is CASSYSETGFGDTQYF. As DNA, the CDR3 is TGTGCCAGCAGTTACTCGGAGACAGGGTTTGGAGATACGCAGTATTTT. The genes are TRBV6-5 and TRBJ2-3, with 7 bases that match TRBD1. CDR1 and CDR2 (germline): MNHEY, SVGAGI. This CDR3 spans 16 amino acids. The V and J ends lost 0 bases and 5 bases, in that order; junction bases with no gene match: 8.

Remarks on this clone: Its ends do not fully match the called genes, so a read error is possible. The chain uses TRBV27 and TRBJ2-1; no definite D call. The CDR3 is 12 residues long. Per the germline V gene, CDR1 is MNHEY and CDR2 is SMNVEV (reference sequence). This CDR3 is CATSGPYNEQFF. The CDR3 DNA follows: TGTGCCACCAGTGGGCCCTACAATGAGCAGTTCTTC.